This T cell receptor beta chain was recorded in a study of T cell repertoires in cytomegalovirus infection. J lost 4 bases, V lost 1 base, and 6 bases had no gene match. Germline CDR1 reads SGHAT; CDR2 reads FQNNGV. The CDR3 runs 15 residues. TCRdb fed the reads into MiXCR, producing one record per CDR3 protein. The repertoire includes about 460,000 distinct CDR3 sequences, about 11% of them detected once, and about a tenth sits in the top ten. Sequenced material: PBMCs. This receptor was obtained from a human donor in good health (CMV status not recorded). Some clones in this sample may be carry-over from other donors' samples. The chain uses TRBV11-2 and TRBJ1-1, with TRBD1 matching 7 bases. The chain's CDR3 is CASSLVLTGITEAFF. For the CDR3, the DNA is TGTGCCAGCAGCTTAGTCCTGACAGGGATCACTGAAGCTTTCTTT.